This T cell receptor beta chain was recovered during a study of T cells after yellow fever vaccination. Overall study findings and caveats: Highly abundant clonotypes carried over from the bulk population could end up in FACS-sorted repertoires as contaminants. Although the secondary response was weaker, it peaked faster, at day 5 versus 15. Across the CD4 and CD8 compartments, a small share of clonotypes was present in both.

This clonotype was found a few times. Its antigen is undetermined. TCR cDNA, made by 5'RACE template switching, carried an added universal primer site and UMIs. TCRdb re-called the 5' RACE reads through MiXCR, storing one row per CDR3 protein. The sample consists of about 150,000 distinct CDR3 sequences, roughly 6.2% of them appearing once. The ends lost 5 bases at V and 5 bases at J; junction bases unmatched: 7. CDR3 size: 14 residues. Germline V lookup: CDR1 SGHTA, CDR2 FQGNSA. The chain is built from TRBV7-2 and TRBJ2-7; 9 bases match TRBD1. The sequence was obtained from a man younger than 35 who received the YFV17D yellow fever vaccine. Sequences were derived from CD4+ T cells sorted from PBMCs, sampled on the day of the first yellow fever vaccination. The chain's CDR3 is CASSPGQGGDEQYF. The CDR3 region has the DNA TGTGCCAGCAGCCCGGGACAGGGTGGAGACGAGCAGTACTTC.